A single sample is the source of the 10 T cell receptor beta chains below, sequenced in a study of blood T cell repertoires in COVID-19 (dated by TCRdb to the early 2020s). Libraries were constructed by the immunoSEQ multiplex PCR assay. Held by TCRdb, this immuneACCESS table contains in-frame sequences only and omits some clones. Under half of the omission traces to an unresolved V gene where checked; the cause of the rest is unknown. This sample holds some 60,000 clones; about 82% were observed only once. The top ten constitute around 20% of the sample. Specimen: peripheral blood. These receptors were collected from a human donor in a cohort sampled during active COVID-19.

CDR3 sequence (DNA): TGCGCCAGCACTCCGGGAGACACCGGGGAGCTGTTTTTT. It codes for CASTPGDTGELFF. The V gene is TRBV10-1, the J gene TRBJ2-2; the D gene is possibly TRBD2 (6 bases). This CDR3 spans 13 amino acids. Trimming removed 7 bases from V and 3 bases from J, with 9 bases in between. The V gene's germline CDR1 is WNHNN and CDR2 SYGVQD (reference sequence).

This chain's CDR3 is CASSFSVRGDTQYF. CDR3 bases: TGCGCCAGCAGCTTTTCGGTCCGGGGAGATACGCAGTATTTT. The chain combines TRBV5-1 with TRBJ2-3, with a tentative D call TRBD2 (5 bases). The germline V gene encodes CDR1 SGHRS and CDR2 YFSETQ. This CDR3 contains 14 residues. Trimming removed 2 bases from V and 5 bases from J, with 12 bases in between.

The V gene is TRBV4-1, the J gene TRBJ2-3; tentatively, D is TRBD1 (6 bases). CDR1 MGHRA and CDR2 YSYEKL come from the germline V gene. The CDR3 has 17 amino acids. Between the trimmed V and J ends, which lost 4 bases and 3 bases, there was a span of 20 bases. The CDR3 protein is CASSRTRGASSTDTQYF. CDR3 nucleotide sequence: TGCGCCAGCAGCCGGACCAGGGGTGCTAGCTCTACAGATACGCAGTATTTT.

CDR3 in DNA: TGTGCCAGCTCACCACCCCGCTGGAACAGCCGGTTGAACACTGAAGCTTTCTTT. Translation: CASSPPRWNSRLNTEAFF. The chain recombines TRBV18 with TRBJ1-1; D remains unclear. This CDR3 has 18 residues. Germline V gives CDR1 KGHSH, CDR2 LQKENI. The V end was cut by 0 bases, the J end by 0 bases, with 17 bases between.

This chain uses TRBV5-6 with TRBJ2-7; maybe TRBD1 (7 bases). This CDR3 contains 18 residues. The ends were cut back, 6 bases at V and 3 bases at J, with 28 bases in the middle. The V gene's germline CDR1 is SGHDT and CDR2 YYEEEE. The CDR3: CASTNPGGNHGGIYEQYF. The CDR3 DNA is TGTGCCAGCACCAACCCAGGGGGGAATCATGGGGGAATCTACGAGCAGTACTTC.

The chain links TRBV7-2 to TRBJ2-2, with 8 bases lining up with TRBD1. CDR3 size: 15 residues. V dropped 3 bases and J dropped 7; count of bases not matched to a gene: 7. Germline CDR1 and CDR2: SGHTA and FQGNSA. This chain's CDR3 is CASSFRSTGVGELFF. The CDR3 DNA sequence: TGTGCCAGCAGCTTTAGATCGACAGGGGTCGGGGAGCTGTTTTTT.

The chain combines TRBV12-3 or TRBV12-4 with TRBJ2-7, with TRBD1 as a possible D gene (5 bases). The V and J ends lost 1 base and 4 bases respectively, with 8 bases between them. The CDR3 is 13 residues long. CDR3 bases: TGTGCCAGCAGTTTAGTGACAGTTTACGAGCAGTACTTC. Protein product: CASSLVTVYEQYF.

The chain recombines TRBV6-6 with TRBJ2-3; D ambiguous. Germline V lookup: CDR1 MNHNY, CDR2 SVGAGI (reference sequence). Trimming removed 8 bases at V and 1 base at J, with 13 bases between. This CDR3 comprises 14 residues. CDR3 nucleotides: TGTGCCAGCTCGAGTAGGCAGGGCACAGATACGCAGTATTTT. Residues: CASSSRQGTDTQYF.

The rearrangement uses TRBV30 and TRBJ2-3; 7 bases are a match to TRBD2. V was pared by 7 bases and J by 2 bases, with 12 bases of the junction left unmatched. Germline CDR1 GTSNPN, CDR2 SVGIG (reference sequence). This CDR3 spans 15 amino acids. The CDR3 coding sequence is TGTGCCTTCTACTGGGGGGGGAGACCCACAGATACGCAGTATTTT. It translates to CAFYWGGRPTDTQYF.

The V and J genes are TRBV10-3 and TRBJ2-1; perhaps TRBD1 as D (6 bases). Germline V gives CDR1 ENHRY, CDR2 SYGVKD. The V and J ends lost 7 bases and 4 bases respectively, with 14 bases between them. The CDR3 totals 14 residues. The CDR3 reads CAINSQGQYNEQFF. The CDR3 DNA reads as TGTGCCATCAACTCACAGGGACAATACAATGAGCAGTTCTTC.